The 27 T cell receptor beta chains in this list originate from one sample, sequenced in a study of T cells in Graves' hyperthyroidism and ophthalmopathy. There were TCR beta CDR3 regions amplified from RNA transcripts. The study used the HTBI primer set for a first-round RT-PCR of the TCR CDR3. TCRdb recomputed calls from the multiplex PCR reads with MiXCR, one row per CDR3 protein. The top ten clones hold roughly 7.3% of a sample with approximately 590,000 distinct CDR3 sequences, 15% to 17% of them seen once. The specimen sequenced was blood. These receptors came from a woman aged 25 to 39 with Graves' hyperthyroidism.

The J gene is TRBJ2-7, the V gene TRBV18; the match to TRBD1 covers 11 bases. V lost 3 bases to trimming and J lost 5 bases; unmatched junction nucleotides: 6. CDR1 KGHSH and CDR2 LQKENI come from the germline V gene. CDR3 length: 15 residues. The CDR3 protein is CASSPGQGARDEQYF. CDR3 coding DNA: TGTGCCAGCTCACCCGGACAGGGGGCCCGGGACGAGCAGTACTTC.

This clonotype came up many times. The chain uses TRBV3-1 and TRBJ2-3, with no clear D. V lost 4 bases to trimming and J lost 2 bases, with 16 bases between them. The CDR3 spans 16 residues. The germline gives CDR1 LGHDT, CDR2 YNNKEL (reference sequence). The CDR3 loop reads CASSLKGPEITDTQYF. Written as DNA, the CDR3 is TGTGCCAGCAGCCTAAAGGGCCCGGAGATCACAGATACGCAGTATTTT.

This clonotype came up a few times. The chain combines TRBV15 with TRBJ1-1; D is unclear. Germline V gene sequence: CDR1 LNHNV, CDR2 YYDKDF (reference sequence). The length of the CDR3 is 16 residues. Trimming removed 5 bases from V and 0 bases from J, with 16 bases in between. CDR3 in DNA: TGTGCCACCAGCGACGAAACCCCCGGGGTGAACACTGAAGCTTTCTTT. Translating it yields CATSDETPGVNTEAFF.

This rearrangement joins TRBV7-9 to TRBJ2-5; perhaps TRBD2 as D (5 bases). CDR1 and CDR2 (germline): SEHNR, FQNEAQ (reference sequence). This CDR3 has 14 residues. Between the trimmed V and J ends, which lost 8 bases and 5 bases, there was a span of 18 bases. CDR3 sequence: CASGVAGATETQYF. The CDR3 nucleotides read TGTGCCAGCGGGGTGGCGGGCGCTACGGAGACCCAGTACTTC.

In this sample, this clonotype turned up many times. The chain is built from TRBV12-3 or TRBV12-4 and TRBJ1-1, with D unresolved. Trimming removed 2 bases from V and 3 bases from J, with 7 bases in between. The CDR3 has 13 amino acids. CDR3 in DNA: TGTGCCAGCAGTTTAAGGAGGGACACTGAAGCTTTCTTT. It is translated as CASSLRRDTEAFF.

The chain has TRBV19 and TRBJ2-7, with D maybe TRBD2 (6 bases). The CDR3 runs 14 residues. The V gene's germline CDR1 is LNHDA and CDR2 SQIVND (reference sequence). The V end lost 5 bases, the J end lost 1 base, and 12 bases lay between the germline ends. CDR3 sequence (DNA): TGTGCCAGTAGTGCCACTAGCCAATCCTACGAGCAGTACTTC. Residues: CASSATSQSYEQYF. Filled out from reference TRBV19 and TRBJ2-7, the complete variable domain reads DGGITQSPKYLFRKEGQNVTLSCEQNLNHDAMYWYRQDPGQGLRLIYYSQIVNDFQKGDIAEGYSVSREKKESFPLTVTSAQKNPTAFYLCASSATSQSYEQYFGPGTRLTVT.

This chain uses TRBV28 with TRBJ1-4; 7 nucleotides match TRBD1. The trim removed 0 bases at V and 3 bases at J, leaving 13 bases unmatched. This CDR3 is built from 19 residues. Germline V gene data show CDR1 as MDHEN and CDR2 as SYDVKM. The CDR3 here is CASSLCDLLGDSPNEKLFF. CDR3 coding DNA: TGTGCCAGCAGTTTATGCGACCTTCTCGGGGACAGCCCTAATGAAAAACTGTTTTTT. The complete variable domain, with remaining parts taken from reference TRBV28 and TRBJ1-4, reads DVKVTQSSRYLVKRTGEKVFLECVQDMDHENMFWYRQDPGLGLRLIYFSYDVKMKEKGDIPEGYSVSREKKERFSLILESASTNQTSMYLCASSLCDLLGDSPNEKLFFGSGTQLSVL.

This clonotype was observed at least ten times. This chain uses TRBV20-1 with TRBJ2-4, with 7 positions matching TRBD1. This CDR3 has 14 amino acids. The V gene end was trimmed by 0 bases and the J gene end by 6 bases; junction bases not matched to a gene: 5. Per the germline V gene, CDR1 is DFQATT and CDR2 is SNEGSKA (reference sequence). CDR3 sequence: CSAREDRVRNIQYF. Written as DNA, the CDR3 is TGCAGTGCTAGAGAAGACAGGGTCCGAAACATTCAGTACTTC.

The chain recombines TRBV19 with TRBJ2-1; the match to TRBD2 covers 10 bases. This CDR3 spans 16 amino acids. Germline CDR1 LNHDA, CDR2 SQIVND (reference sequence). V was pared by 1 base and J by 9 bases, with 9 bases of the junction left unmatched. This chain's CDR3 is CASSIGGLAGVGEQFF. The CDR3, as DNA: TGTGCCAGTAGTATAGGGGGGCTAGCGGGAGTCGGTGAGCAGTTCTTC.

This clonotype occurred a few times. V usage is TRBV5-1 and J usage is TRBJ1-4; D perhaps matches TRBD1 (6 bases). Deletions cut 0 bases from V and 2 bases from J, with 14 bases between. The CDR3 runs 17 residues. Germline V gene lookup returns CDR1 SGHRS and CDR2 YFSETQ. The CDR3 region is CASSLARGPTTNEKLFF. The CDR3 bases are TGCGCCAGCAGCTTGGCGCGGGGGCCCACTACTAATGAAAAACTGTTTTTT.

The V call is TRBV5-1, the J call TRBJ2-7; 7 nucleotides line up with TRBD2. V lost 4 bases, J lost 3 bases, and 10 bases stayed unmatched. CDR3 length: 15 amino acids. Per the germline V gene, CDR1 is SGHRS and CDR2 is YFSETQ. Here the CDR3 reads CASSPLASGYYEQYF. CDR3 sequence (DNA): TGCGCCAGCAGCCCCCTGGCTAGCGGATACTACGAGCAGTACTTC.

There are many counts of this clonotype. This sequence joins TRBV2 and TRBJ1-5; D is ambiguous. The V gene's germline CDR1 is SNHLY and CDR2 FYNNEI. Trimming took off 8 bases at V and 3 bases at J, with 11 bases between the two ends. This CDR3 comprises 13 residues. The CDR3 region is CASYLGNNQPQHF. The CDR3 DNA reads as TGTGCCAGCTACCTAGGAAACAATCAGCCCCAGCATTTT.

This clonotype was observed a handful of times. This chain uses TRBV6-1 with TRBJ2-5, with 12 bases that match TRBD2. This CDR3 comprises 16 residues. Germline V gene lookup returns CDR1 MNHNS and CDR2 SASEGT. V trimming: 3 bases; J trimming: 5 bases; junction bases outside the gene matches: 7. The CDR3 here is CASSDRLAGDWETQYF. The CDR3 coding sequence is TGTGCCAGCAGTGACCGACTAGCGGGAGACTGGGAGACCCAGTACTTC.

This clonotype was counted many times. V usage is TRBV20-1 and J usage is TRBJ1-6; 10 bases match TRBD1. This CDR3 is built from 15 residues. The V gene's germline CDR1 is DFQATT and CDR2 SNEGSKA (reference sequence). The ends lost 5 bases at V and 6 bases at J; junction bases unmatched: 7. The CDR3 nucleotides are TGCAGTGCTGAGACAGGGGGCCTGGGTAATTCACCCCTCCACTTT. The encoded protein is CSAETGGLGNSPLHF.

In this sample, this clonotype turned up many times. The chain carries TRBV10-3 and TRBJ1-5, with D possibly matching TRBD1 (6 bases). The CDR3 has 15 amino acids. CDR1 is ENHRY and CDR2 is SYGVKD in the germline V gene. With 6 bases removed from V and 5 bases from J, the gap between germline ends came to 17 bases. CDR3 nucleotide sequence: TGTGCCATCAGCCAGACACAGGGAGAGGATCAGCCCCAGCATTTT. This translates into CAISQTQGEDQPQHF.

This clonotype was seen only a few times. The CDR3 loop is CSAFPGGLDEQYF. The CDR3 coding sequence is TGCAGTGCTTTCCCCGGGGGCCTGGATGAGCAGTACTTC. This chain connects TRBV20-1 to TRBJ2-7; D could derive from TRBD1 or TRBD2 (6 bases each). The CDR3 has 13 amino acids. CDR1 and CDR2 (germline): DFQATT, SNEGSKA (reference sequence). The V end lost 5 bases, the J end lost 7 bases, and 18 bases lay between the germline ends.

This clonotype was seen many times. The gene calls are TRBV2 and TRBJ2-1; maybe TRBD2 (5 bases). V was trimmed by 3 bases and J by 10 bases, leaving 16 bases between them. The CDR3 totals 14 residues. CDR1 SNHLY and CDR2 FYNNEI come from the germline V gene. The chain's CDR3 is CASSDARRGTEQFF. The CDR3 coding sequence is TGTGCCAGCAGTGACGCTCGCCGGGGAACCGAGCAGTTCTTC.

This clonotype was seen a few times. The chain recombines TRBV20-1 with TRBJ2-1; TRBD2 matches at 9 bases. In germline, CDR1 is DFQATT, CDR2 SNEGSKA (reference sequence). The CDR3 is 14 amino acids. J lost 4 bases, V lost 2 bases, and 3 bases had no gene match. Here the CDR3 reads CSARNSGGYNEQFF. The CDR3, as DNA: TGCAGTGCTAGAAATAGCGGGGGATACAATGAGCAGTTCTTC.

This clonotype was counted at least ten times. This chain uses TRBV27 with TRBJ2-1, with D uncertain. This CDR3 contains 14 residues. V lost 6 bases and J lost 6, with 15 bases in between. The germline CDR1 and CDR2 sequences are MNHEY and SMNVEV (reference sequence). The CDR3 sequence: CASSLSPAFNEQFF. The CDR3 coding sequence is TGTGCCAGCAGCCTGTCACCGGCGTTCAATGAGCAGTTCTTC.

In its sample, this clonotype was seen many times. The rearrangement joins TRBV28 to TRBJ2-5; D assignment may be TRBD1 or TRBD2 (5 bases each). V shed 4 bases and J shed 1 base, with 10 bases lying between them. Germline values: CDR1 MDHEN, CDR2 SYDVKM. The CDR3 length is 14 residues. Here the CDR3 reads CASSSPGGQETQYF. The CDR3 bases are TGTGCCAGCAGTTCCCCTGGGGGCCAAGAGACCCAGTACTTC.

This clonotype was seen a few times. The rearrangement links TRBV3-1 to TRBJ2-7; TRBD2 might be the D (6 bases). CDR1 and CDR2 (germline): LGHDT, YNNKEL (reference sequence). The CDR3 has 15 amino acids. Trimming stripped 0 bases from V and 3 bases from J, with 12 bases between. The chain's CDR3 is CASSQEGGFVYEQYF. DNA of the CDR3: TGTGCCAGCAGCCAAGAAGGAGGGTTCGTCTACGAGCAGTACTTC.

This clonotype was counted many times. CDR3 nucleotides: TGCGCCAGCAGCTTGAGAGGGACAGGGGGTAGGACAGATACGCAGTATTTT. As protein: CASSLRGTGGRTDTQYF. The V call is TRBV5-1, the J call TRBJ2-3; 11 bases are a match to TRBD1. V lost 1 base and J lost 3; bases outside the gene matches: 7. Germline values: CDR1 SGHRS, CDR2 YFSETQ. This CDR3 spans 17 amino acids.

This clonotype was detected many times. CDR3 bases: TGCAGTGCTGACACAGGGGACCCTAGCACAGATACGCAGTATTTT. This encodes CSADTGDPSTDTQYF. The chain recombines TRBV20-1 with TRBJ2-3; TRBD1 matches at 7 bases. The CDR3 contains 15 residues. Per the germline V gene, CDR1 is DFQATT and CDR2 is SNEGSKA (reference sequence). The V and J ends lost 5 bases and 0 bases, in that order; junction bases with no gene match: 8.

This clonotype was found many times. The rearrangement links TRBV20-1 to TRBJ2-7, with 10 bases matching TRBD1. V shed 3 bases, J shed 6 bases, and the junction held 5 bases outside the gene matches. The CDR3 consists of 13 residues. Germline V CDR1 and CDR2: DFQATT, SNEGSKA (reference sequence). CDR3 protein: CSARPGQGSEQYF. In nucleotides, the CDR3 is TGCAGTGCTAGGCCGGGACAGGGGTCCGAGCAGTACTTC.

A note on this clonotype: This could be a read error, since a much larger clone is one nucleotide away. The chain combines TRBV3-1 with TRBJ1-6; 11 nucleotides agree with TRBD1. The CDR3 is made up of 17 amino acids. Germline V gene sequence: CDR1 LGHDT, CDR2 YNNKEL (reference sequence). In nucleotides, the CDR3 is TGTGGCAGCAGCGCCCACGGGACAGGGGGATCTAATTCACCCCTCCACTTT. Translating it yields CGSSAHGTGGSNSPLHF.

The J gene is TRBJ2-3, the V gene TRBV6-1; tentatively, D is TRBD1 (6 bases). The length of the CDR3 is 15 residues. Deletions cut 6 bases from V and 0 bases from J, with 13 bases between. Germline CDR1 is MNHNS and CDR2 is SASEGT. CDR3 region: CASSPDRLSTDTQYF. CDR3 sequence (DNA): TGTGCCAGCAGCCCAGACAGGTTAAGCACAGATACGCAGTATTTT.

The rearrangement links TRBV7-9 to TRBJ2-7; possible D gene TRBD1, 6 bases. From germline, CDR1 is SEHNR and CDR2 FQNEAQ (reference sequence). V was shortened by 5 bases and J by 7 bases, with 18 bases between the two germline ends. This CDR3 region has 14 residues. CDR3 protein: CASSPGTTLGEQYF. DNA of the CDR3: TGTGCCAGCAGCCCCGGGACAACATTAGGGGAGCAGTACTTC.